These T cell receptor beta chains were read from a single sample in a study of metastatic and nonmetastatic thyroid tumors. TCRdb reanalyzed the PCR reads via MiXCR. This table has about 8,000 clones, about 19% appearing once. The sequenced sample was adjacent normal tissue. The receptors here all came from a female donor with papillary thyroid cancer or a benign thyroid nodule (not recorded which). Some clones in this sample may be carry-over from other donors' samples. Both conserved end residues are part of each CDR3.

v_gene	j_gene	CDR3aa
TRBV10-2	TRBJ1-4	CANPGAGGLGHSKDEKLFF
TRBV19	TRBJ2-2	CATASGRHGELFF
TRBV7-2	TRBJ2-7	CASSLGLMIYEQYF
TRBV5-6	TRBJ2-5	CASSLAGRVIHNEQFF
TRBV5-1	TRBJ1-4	CASSSQGATATNEKLFF
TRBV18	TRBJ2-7	CASSPPSGREQYF
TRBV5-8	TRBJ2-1	CASSFETAYNEQFF
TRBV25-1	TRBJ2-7	CASSGGTGGLSYEQYF
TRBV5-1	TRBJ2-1	CASSFTSGGHNEQFF
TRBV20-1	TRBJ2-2	CSPQDNTGELFF
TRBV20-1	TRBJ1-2	CSARDVPYGYTF
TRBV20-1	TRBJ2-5	CSARDLRNQETQYF
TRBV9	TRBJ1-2	CASSAPGLSGYTF
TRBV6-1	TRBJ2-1	CASTGTSGNREQFF
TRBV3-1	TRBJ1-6	CASSQRGNPYNSPLHF
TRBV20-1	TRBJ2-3	CSARVSGRLGPGDTQYF
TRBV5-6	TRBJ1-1	CARMGGGAFF
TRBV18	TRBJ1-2	CASSHTGRLYYGYTF
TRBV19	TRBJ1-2	CASSRTQPYDGYTF
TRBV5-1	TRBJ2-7	CASRPDSYYEQYF
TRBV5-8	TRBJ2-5	CASSLGRTDQETQYF
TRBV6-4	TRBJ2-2	CASSEERGYTGELFF